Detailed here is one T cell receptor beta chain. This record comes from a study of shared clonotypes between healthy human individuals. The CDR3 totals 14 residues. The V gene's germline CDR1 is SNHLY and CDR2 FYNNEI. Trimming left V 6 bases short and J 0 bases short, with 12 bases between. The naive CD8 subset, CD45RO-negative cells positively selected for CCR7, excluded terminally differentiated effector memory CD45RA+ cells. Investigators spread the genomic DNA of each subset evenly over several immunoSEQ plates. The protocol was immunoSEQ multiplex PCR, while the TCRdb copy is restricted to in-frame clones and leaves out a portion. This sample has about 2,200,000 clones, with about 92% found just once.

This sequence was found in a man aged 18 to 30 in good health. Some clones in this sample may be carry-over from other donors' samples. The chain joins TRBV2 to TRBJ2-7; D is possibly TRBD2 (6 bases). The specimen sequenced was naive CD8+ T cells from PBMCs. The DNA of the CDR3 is TGTGCCAGCAGAGGAGGGACGGACTCCTACGAGCAGTACTTC. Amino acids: CASRGGTDSYEQYF.